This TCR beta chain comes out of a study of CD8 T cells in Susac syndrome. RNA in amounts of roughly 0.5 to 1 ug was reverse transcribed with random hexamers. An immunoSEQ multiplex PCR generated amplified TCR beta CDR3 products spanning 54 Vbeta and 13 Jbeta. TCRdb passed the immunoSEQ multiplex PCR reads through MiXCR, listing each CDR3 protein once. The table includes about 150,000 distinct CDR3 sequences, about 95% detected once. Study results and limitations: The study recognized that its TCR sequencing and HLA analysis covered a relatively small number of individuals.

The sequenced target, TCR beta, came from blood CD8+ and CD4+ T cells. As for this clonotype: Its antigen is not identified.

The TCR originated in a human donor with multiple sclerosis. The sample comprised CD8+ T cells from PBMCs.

CDR3 protein: CSVVGQGLSGANVLTF. Here the CDR3 DNA reads TGCAGCGTTGTAGGCCAGGGACTCTCTGGGGCCAACGTCCTGACTTTC. The V and J genes are TRBV29-1 and TRBJ2-6, with D perhaps TRBD2 (6 bases). CDR3 length equals 16 residues. Germline assignment: CDR1 SQVTM and CDR2 ANQGSEA. Between the trimmed V and J ends, which lost 4 bases and 0 bases, there was a span of 13 bases.